The 7 T cell receptor beta chains below come from one sample, sequenced in a study of blood T cell repertoires in COVID-19. TCRdb's copy holds only in-frame clones and misses some; the assay was immunoSEQ multiplex PCR. The sample includes tens of thousands of clones, roughly 89% of them seen just once. Source material: peripheral blood. The source is a man in his 60s with COVID-19, enrolled during active disease.

The genes are TRBV13 and TRBJ1-1; D might be TRBD1 (5 bases). Germline CDR1 and CDR2: PRHDT and FYEKMQ (reference sequence). CDR3 length equals 14 residues. The ends were cut back, 3 bases at V and 8 bases at J, with 16 bases in the middle. CDR3: CASSFTSGLSEAFF. CDR3 coding DNA: TGTGCCAGCAGCTTCACCTCGGGACTCTCCGAAGCTTTCTTT. The full variable domain, in which reference TRBV13 and TRBJ1-1 provide the parts outside the CDR3, is AAGVIQSPRHLIKEKRETATLKCYPIPRHDTVYWYQQGPGQDPQFLISFYEKMQSDKGSIPDRFSAQQFSDYHSELNMSSLELGDSALYFCASSFTSGLSEAFFGQGTRLTVV.

The chain joins TRBV18 to TRBJ1-5; maybe TRBD1 (6 bases). V lost 2 bases, J lost 4 bases, and 9 bases lay in between. The germline gives CDR1 KGHSH, CDR2 LQKENI. The CDR3 totals 14 residues. CDR3 nucleotides: TGTGCCAGCTCACCATCAGGGGATAATCAGCCCCAGCATTTT. It translates to CASSPSGDNQPQHF.

V usage is TRBV3-1 (or the pseudogene TRBV3-2) and J usage is TRBJ2-1, with a tentative D call TRBD1 (5 bases). The V end lost 4 bases, the J end lost 9 bases, and 7 bases lay between the germline ends. The germline gives CDR1 LGHDT, CDR2 YNNKEL (reference sequence). The CDR3 contains 11 residues. CDR3 loop: CASSPGIEQFF. For the CDR3, the DNA is TGTGCCAGCAGCCCAGGGATTGAGCAGTTCTTC.

This sequence joins TRBV6-2 or TRBV6-3 and TRBJ1-2; the D gene is possibly TRBD1 (5 bases). Looked up from germline, CDR1 is MNHEY and CDR2 is SVGEGT. The CDR3 sequence is 13 residues long. Deletions cut 2 bases from V and 8 bases from J, with 12 bases between. The CDR3 sequence is CASSYKGALGYTF. CDR3 DNA sequence: TGTGCCAGCAGTTACAAAGGGGCGCTGGGCTACACCTTC.

This chain uses TRBV9 with TRBJ1-2, with 8 bases matching TRBD1. Germline V CDR1 and CDR2: SGDLS, YYNGEE. Trimming removed 3 bases from V and 3 bases from J; junction bases left unmatched: 7. CDR3 length equals 15 residues. The CDR3 sequence is CASSGGQGWDYGYTF. CDR3 nucleotide sequence: TGTGCCAGCAGCGGCGGACAGGGTTGGGACTATGGCTACACCTTC.

The V call is TRBV5-1, the J call TRBJ1-1; TRBD1 agrees at 7 bases. CDR1 SGHRS and CDR2 YFSETQ come from the germline V gene. This CDR3 comprises 13 residues. The ends lost 0 bases at V and 9 bases at J; junction bases unmatched: 5. The CDR3 loop is CASSLERGGKAFF. CDR3 DNA sequence: TGCGCCAGCAGCTTGGAAAGAGGGGGCAAAGCTTTCTTT.

V usage is TRBV11-2 and J usage is TRBJ2-7; TRBD1 might be the D (6 bases). V was shortened by 0 bases and J by 4 bases, with 19 bases between the two germline ends. This CDR3 has 17 amino acids. Germline V gene data show CDR1 as SGHAT and CDR2 as FQNNGV. CDR3 bases: TGTGCCAGCAGCTTAGATATTTTCGGCAGGGGTGGATACGAGCAGTACTTC. Its protein product is CASSLDIFGRGGYEQYF.